This T cell receptor (beta chain) was recorded in a study of cytomegalovirus exposure and HLA in healthy donors (dated by TCRdb to about 2017). In the study overall: According to an earlier analysis of around 600 of the donors, about 170 million T cells yielded 120 million or so unique TCR beta sequences and 250 to 350 Gb of sequence data. An early release that covered approximately 600 HLA-typed donors contained about 300 gigabases of sequencing data and 85 million to 100 million unique TCR sequences. The genetic ancestry cluster associated with self-reported Caucasian donors included 65% to 90% of the roughly 390 genotyped donors. The aim of the study was to test whether cataloging public T cell receptors could identify signatures of past pathogen exposure. The study profiled the T cell repertoires of 500 to 800 subjects by immunosequencing and related them to cytomegalovirus serostatus. A separate validation cohort of 100 to 150 different subjects was used in addition to the roughly 700-subject first cohort. High-throughput TCR immunosequencing, statistical association of individual TCRs with disease status, and machine learning were combined to predict cytomegalovirus infection status. A later analysis re-analyzed previously published TCR beta repertoires from 650 to 800 donors and added high-resolution HLA genotyping to study TCR occurrence patterns. In the later analysis, no new phenotypic data were used to find candidate immune exposures; instead, reliance was placed on TCR beta sequences and their occurrence across donors. In an earlier analysis of 587 of the donors, high-throughput TCR beta sequencing was used to judge whether each TCR beta V gene segment behaved as functional or pseudogenic. Alongside the repertoire data, information on donor age, sex, ethnicity and CMV serostatus was compiled. Genome-wide SNP genotypes for about 65% of the 666 donors were used in a later genetic analysis, which treated that subset as a discovery cohort. Every discovery cohort repertoire had been produced on one sequencing platform. Class I and class II HLA loci were covered by the typing at four-digit resolution. The number of typed donors differed by locus: about 620-630 for A, B, C, DRB1 and DQB1; 500 to 550 for DQA1; approximately 600 for DPA1; and roughly 450 for DPB1. Roughly 5 DR-DQ haplotypes were handled as single units for association and clustering, since linkage in the cohort was strong. Among roughly 400 genotyped donors of the cohort, an average of approximately 240,000 unique TCR beta nucleotide sequences was sequenced per donor, of which about 19% were non-productive. Results and caveats for the whole study, not just this receptor: The cohort was sequenced for TCR beta chains only, and without alpha or paired-chain data the features that could be detected were limited. In a later analysis, several top co-occurrence clusters were reported to appear linked to parvovirus B19, influenza, CMV and Epstein-Barr virus. In an earlier analysis of 587 of the donors, most TCR beta V segments appeared in productive rearrangements about 90% or about 30% of the time, broadly matching IMGT annotations. A group of highly shared sequence variants was considered likely to be a technical artifact of the sequencing pipeline. A later analysis associated 15,000 to 20,000 TCR beta sequences with specific HLA alleles at a false discovery rate of 0.05. The earlier analysis of a few hundred of the donors excluded about 16 rarely observed V segments, including chromosome 9 orphons, because counts were too low. The authors suggested that the approach could potentially be extended to other disease states and immunological phenotypes. A further reported finding was that TCR beta sequences accurately predicted the HLA-A and HLA-B alleles for most subjects in the first cohort. In a later analysis, the rate of TCR association differed among HLA loci, with DRB1 alleles having the most associated TCRs and HLA-C alleles having the fewest. A total of about 150 TCR beta chains were listed by the study as associated with cytomegalovirus. Most TCR sequences were seen in very few donors, while some public TCRs were found in many individuals. Linkage disequilibrium might explain the correlated functional status among segregating V segments, but an unknown experimental factor could not be excluded. The classifier was reported to diagnose cytomegalovirus status with high specificity and sensitivity in both the original cohort and the validation cohort. Three of the identified cytomegalovirus-associated TCR beta chains were confirmed in vitro to be specific for cytomegalovirus antigens. Compared with the roughly 720-donor mean, donors in an Asian-associated ancestry cluster had fewer N-insertions in productive TCRs, according to a later genetic analysis. Immune exposure information for the cohort was limited to CMV serostatus. Compared with equally common non-associated chains, HLA-associated TCR beta chains in a later analysis were more clonally expanded and had lower generation probabilities. Assigning TCR associations to individual alleles was difficult when HLA alleles, especially DR and DQ, strongly co-occurred. Because some donors lacked HLA typing at each locus, the association tests relied only on the typed subset. In a later genetic analysis, a missense DCLRE1C variant was associated with V-gene and J-gene trimming of TCR beta chains, and the association was replicated in an independent cohort. In a later analysis, most CMV-associated TCR beta chains were found to appear HLA-restricted, with HLA associations seemingly driven largely by CMV exposure. The presence/absence analyses assumed that sequencing depth was roughly uniform across donors, and that assumption may not be true.

The cohort was made up of approximately 700 healthy bone marrow donors. All cohort members were sampled while nominally healthy, although unrecorded immune exposures were likely present. The donor tested CMV seronegative and was one of the 352 seronegative cohort members. Every donor gave a peripheral blood sample, and the peripheral blood mononuclear cells from that sample were used for TCR beta sequencing. The Qiagen DNeasy Blood Extraction Kit was used to extract genomic DNA from the blood cell samples. On this clone itself: The clone's antigen remains unknown.

The library was obtained by the immunoSEQ multiplex PCR assay. The multiplex PCR relied on a mix of 60 forward primers for TCR Vbeta segments and 13 reverse primers for TCR Jbeta segments. The CDR3 region of rearranged TCR beta genes was amplified from genomic DNA with a multiplex PCR assay. The amplified TCR beta libraries were sequenced on the Illumina HiSeq System as 87-base-pair reads. From the authors' description of their analysis: In a later analysis, approximately 74 million unique TCR beta chains were counted across the approximately 620 repertoires, and around 10 million of these chains were shared by at least two donors. Raw reads were error-corrected and collapsed into unique sequences by a nearest-neighbor algorithm in which closely related sequences were merged to remove PCR and sequencing errors. To assign V, D and J gene segments, CDR3 sequences were aligned to IMGT reference sequences. Each retained sequence needed at least a six-nucleotide match to both a V gene segment and a J gene segment. Rearrangements were classified as productive when the CDR3 lacked stop codons and remained in frame with V and J, and all other rearrangements were classified as non-productive. Following IMGT convention, CDR3 was defined as the stretch from the second conserved V-encoded cysteine to the conserved J-encoded phenylalanine. In an earlier analysis of more than 550 of the donors, sequences lacking an unambiguous match to a single V gene segment were excluded. An earlier analysis of 450 to 650 of the donors called V segments functional above 56.7% productive rearrangements and segregating when the between-donor standard deviation exceeded 5%. A statistical classification framework was built for diagnosing cytomegalovirus status from the catalog of TCR beta chain sequences. V and J gene assignment, in a later analysis, came from comparing TCR nucleotide sequences with IMGT/GENE-DB human TR gene sequences. A later analysis assigned CDR3 sequences and most-parsimonious VDJ recombination scenarios with the TCRdist pipeline. A later analysis defined each TCR beta chain by its CDR3 amino acid sequence plus V-gene family, and excluded reads lacking a unique V-gene family. In a later analysis, 500 to 650 highly shared, low-generation-probability nucleotide sequences were removed to address suspected cross-contamination and a sequencing artifact. In a later analysis, a clonal expansion index was calculated for each public chain from normalized within-repertoire ranks of inferred template counts. In a later analysis, generation probabilities were computed with a VDJ recombination model fitted to out-of-frame rearrangements, and the resulting probabilities were checked against IGoR. In a later analysis, TCR-TCR, TCR-HLA and TCR-CMV co-occurrence was scored with hypergeometric tests, and a repertoire-size bias correction was applied to TCR pairs. In a later analysis, false discovery rates were estimated by permuting HLA or CMV assignments 20 times. In a later analysis, co-occurring TCRs were grouped using DBSCAN, and TCRdist sequence similarity was added for clustering within HLA-allele-positive subsets. Repertoires with fewer than 30,000 or more than 120,000 public chains were left out of co-occurrence clustering, as were about five repertoires with anomalous nucleotide sharing. The table comes from immuneACCESS by way of TCRdb, which keeps in-frame sequences with V and J called. Part of the clones is missing from these tables; in studies checked, under half for an unresolved V gene and the rest for unknown reasons. V and J calls and clone size come straight from that table; D and trimming were deduced from the DNA. The sample table records 100,000 to 150,000 clones. The ten largest make up over 1.5% of the sample.

Sequencing was performed on PBMCs. This TCR derives from a man aged 18-30 years in good health and CMV-seronegative.

The DNA sequence follows: TGTGCCAGTAGTCTCTGGGACAGCGCTGGAAACACCATATATTTT. It is translated as CASSLWDSAGNTIYF. The chain is assembled from TRBV19 and TRBJ1-3; TRBD1 aligns with 7 central bases. For CDR1 and CDR2, the germline V gene (reference sequence) lists LNHDA and SQIVND. The CDR3 goes from the cysteine to the phenylalanine over 15 residues. The read is trimmed to its CDR3 DNA, 45 bases read in frame from base 1. V is trimmed back by 5 bases and J by 2 bases, and the junction contains 6 bases that no gene match accounts for.